Listed below are T cell receptor beta chains from one sample, sequenced in a study of shared clonotypes between healthy human individuals. TCRdb's table, derived via immunoSEQ multiplex PCR, lists solely in-frame clones and lacks some. The table shows 980,000 or so clones, with approximately 80% occurring only once. The specimen was memory CD4+ T cells sorted from blood. The receptors stem from a man younger than 30 in good health. Both conserved end residues are part of each CDR3. A D gene is named only where the DNA matches it firmly.

v_call d_call cdr3_aa
TRBV6-6 NA CASSYGGADNYGYTF
TRBV11-3 TRBD2 CASSKTGGSNEQFF
TRBV5-1 TRBD1 CASSANIGTAGANVLTF
TRBV6-1 TRBD1 CAAWNRGQGQPQHF
TRBV19 NA CASSKGRINEKLFF
TRBV10-3 TRBD1 CAISPKQGSNEKLFF
TRBV2 TRBD2 CASSELGGVETQYF
TRBV5-1 TRBD1 CASSLETGTGNEAFF
TRBV23-1 NA CASTRTDANTGELFF
TRBV5-6 NA CASSFSGTKETQYF
TRBV9 TRBD1 CASSVGTGGAANEKLFF
TRBV7-6 TRBD1 CASSLGTGYTGELFF
TRBV6-5 NA CASRGGKGETQYF
TRBV5-4 NA CASSPGTFDAGELFF
TRBV6-4 NA CASSGGAPTDTQYF
TRBV7-9 NA CASSPDTKLFF
TRBV28 NA CASSPTGRATEAFF
TRBV7-4 TRBD2 CASSLSGGRISGTGELFF
TRBV28 TRBD2 CASSRDYREFF
TRBV5-1 NA CASSLVDRNTEAFF
TRBV28 NA CASSRGTLPYEQYF
TRBV29-1 NA CSVEGHSGEKLFF
TRBV7-9 NA CASSSRRVGTSTPNYGYTF
TRBV29-1 NA CSVLPSGFTHEQYF
TRBV6-6 NA CATGQSPLHF
TRBV9 TRBD2 CASSVTNGRSYTDTQYF
TRBV6-6 NA CASSYPQGNQPQHF
TRBV5-1 TRBD2 CASSSGGAPYEQYF
TRBV28 NA CASYPNPTDTQYF
TRBV4-3 NA CASSRPGLGEKLFF
TRBV11-1 TRBD2 CASSLAGGRNEQFF
TRBV18 NA CASSPTAEGANYGYTF
TRBV19 NA CASSSRGATNEKLFF
TRBV18 NA CASSPATASDTQYF
TRBV7-2 NA CASSVGPDSSYEQYF
TRBV9 NA CASSVSWTSPEQYF
TRBV27 TRBD2 CASSLYGTSPDEQYF
TRBV6-5 NA CASSYTPYTEAFF
TRBV5-1 TRBD2 CASSGRTSGRHNEQFF
TRBV7-9 TRBD1 CASSHDSGQGRRAFF
TRBV7-8 NA CASSSRDAPDQPQHF
TRBV6-5 NA CASSYSAKSNYGYTF
TRBV19 NA CASSISQGRNEKLFF
TRBV2 NA CASSEGGDEQFF
TRBV7-2 NA CASSRGGSEKLFF
TRBV2 NA CASSAVGSGNEQFF
TRBV19 NA CASRDMVQLATNEKLFF
TRBV13 TRBD1 CASSTLGQGTHEQYF
TRBV28 TRBD2 CASSLAGALGYNEQFF